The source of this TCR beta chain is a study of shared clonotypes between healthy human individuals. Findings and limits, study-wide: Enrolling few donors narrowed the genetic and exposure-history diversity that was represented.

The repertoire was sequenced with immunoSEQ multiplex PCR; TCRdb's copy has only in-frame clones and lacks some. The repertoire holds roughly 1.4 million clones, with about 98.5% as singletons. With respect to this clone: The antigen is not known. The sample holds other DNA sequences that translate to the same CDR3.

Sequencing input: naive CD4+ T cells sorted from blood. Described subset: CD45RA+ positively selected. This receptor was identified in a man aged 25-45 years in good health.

DNA for the CDR3: TGTGCCAGTAGTATTTCGGGACAGGGGTCCTACGAGCAGTACTTC. This gives the protein CASSISGQGSYEQYF. V usage is TRBV19 and J usage is TRBJ2-7; TRBD1 aligns across 10 bases. In germline, CDR1 is LNHDA, CDR2 SQIVND (reference sequence). Trimming cost V 3 bases and J 1 base; bases outside gene matches: 3. CDR3 length: 15 residues.